This T cell receptor (beta chain) comes out of a study of identical twins. This CDR3 region has 15 residues. Germline V gene lookup returns CDR1 LGHNA and CDR2 YSLEER. The ends were cut back, 4 bases at V and 4 bases at J, with 14 bases in the middle. TCRdb fed the 5' RACE reads into MiXCR, producing one record per CDR3 protein. The repertoire includes about 690,000 distinct CDR3 sequences, 21% of them detected once, and over 4% sits in the top ten. Study-level points and caveats: Within monozygotic twins, out-of-frame TCR alpha sharing was underestimated by the models.

This clonotype turned up a few times. Its antigen is unknown. The same sample was also used in a study of T cells expressing NK-cell markers. This second report adds: Within the sequenced cohort of eight donors, seven exhibited HCMV seropositivity and one was seronegative. For several experiments, T cell sorting was restricted to the alpha-beta TCR population by means of an anti-gamma-delta TCR antibody.

Sequenced material: PBMCs. J is TRBJ2-1 and V is TRBV4-3; tentatively, D is TRBD2 (5 bases). This sequence was found in a woman between 18 and 29 years old in good health. CDR3 amino acids: CASSPHRVAYNEQFF. DNA for the CDR3: TGCGCCAGCAGCCCACACCGGGTAGCGTACAATGAGCAGTTCTTC.